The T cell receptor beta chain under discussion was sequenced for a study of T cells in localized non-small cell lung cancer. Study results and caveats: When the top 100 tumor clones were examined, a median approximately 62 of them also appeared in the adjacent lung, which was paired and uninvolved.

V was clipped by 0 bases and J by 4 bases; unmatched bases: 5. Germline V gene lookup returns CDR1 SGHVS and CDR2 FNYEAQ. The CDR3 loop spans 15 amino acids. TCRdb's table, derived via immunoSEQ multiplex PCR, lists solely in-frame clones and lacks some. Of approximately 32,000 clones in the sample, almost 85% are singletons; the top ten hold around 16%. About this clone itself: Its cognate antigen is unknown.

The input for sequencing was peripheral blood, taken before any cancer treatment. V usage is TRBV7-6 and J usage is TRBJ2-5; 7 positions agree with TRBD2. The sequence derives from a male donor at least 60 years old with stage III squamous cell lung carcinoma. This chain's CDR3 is CASSLAGGPGETQYF. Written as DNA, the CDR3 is TGTGCCAGCAGCTTAGCGGGAGGGCCAGGAGAGACCCAGTACTTC.